This T cell receptor beta chain was documented in a study of identical twins. Whole-study findings and limits: Cord blood beta clonotypes that were abundant carried fewer insertions, and memory repertoires showed no such trend.

This clonotype was counted a few times. Its antigen is unknown. The CDR3 contains 13 residues. Germline V CDR1 and CDR2: SGHRS, YFSETQ. The V end was cut by 1 base, the J end by 7 bases, with 9 bases between. A universal primer site was created by template switching, with the cDNA bearing unique molecular identifiers. One entry per CDR3 protein results from TCRdb running MiXCR on the 5' RACE reads. The sample lists approximately 600,000 distinct CDR3 sequences, less than 9% occurring once. This sample also belongs to another study, concerning yellow fever vaccine responses in identical twins. In that study: Reported findings indicate that twins' vaccine T cell responses seemed partially convergent, partially personalized.

V is TRBV5-1 and J is TRBJ2-1; D gene uncertain. The sequence was collected from a young woman in good health. The sequencing sample was made of PBMCs. CDR3 in amino acids: CASSLYLRNEQFF. CDR3 bases: TGCGCCAGCAGCTTGTACCTCCGGAATGAGCAGTTCTTC.